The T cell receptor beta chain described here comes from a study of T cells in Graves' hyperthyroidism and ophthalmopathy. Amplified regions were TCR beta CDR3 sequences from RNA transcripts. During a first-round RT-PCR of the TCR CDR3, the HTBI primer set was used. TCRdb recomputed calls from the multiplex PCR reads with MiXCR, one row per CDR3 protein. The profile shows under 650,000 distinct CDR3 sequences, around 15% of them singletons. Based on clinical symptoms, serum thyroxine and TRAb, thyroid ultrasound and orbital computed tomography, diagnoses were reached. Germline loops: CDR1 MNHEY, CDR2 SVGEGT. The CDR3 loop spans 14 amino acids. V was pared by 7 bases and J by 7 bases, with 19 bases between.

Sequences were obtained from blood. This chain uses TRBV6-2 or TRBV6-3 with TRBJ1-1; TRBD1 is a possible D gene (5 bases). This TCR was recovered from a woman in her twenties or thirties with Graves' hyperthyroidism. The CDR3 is CASTHGPGEGEAFF. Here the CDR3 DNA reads TGTGCCAGCACCCACGGCCCGGGGGAGGGTGAAGCTTTCTTT.